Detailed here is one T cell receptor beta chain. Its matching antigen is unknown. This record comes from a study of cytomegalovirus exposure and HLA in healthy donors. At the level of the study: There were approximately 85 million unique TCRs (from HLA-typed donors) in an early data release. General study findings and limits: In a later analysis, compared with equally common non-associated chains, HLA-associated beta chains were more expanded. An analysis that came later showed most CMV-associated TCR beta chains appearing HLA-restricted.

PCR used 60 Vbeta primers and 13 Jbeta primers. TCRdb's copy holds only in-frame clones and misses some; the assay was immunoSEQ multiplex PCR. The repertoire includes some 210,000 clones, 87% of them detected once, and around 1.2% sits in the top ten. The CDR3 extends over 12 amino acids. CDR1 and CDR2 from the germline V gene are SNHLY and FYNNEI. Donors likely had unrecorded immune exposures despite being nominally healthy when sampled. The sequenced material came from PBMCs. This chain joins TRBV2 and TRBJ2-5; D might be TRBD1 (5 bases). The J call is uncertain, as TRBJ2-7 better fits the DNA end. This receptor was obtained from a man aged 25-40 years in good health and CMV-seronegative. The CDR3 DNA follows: TGTGCCAGCAGACAAGACAGAAGCGAGCAGTACTTC. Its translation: CASRQDRSEQYF.